This T cell receptor (beta chain) came from a study of cytomegalovirus exposure and HLA in healthy donors. The CDR3 consists of 17 residues. V shed 5 bases and J 3 bases; nucleotides not matched to a gene: 11. Germline CDR1 is LNHDA and CDR2 is SQIVND (reference sequence). With 60 Vbeta and 13 Jbeta primers, the PCR was carried out. Sequenced by immunoSEQ multiplex PCR; TCRdb stores in-frame clones only, minus some. The sample has 120,000 to 150,000 clones, roughly 77% seen once. Sequencing was done on a sample of PBMCs. This rearrangement joins TRBV19 to TRBJ2-1; 9 positions agree with TRBD2. The receptor was isolated from a female donor in good health and CMV-seronegative. CDR3 DNA sequence: TGTGCCAGTAGTGCCGCGGGAGGGCCTGATGGCTACAATGAGCAGTTCTTC. Amino acids: CASSAAGGPDGYNEQFF.